A single sample is the source of the 9 T cell receptor beta chains below, sequenced in a study of blood T cell repertoires in COVID-19. Assay: immunoSEQ multiplex PCR; the TCRdb copy retains only in-frame clones and omits some. The sample has around 110,000 clones; 84% are singletons. Sequenced sample: PBMCs or T cells enriched from blood (not recorded which). Receptors originate from a woman in her 30s who had recovered from COVID-19.

This clone has a single count. V and J are TRBV29-1 and TRBJ2-7; TRBD1 agrees at 9 bases. V shed 5 bases, J shed 4 bases, and the junction held 3 bases outside the gene matches. The CDR3 contains 12 residues. Looked up from germline, CDR1 is SQVTM and CDR2 is ANQGSEA. CDR3 sequence reads: CSVRTGVYEQYF. DNA for the CDR3: TGCAGCGTTCGGACAGGGGTTTACGAGCAGTACTTC.

This chain uses TRBV19 with TRBJ2-2; unclear D gene. There are 16 residues in the CDR3. Germline CDR1 reads LNHDA; CDR2 reads SQIVND (reference sequence). Trimming cost V 1 base and J 5 bases, with 14 bases left between them. The CDR3 DNA reads TGTGCCAGTAGTATAGTAAGCTCCCGCGGTACCGGGGAGCTGTTTTTT. Translation gives CASSIVSSRGTGELFF.

This rearrangement joins TRBV23-1 to TRBJ1-5; D is possibly TRBD1 (5 bases). TRBV23-1 is an open reading frame, and its role is uncertain. The V gene lost 8 bases and the J gene lost 0 bases, with 14 bases spanning the gap. The CDR3 extends over 15 amino acids. The CDR3 region is CASLPWGTSNQPQHF. The CDR3 DNA reads TGCGCCAGCCTGCCCTGGGGCACTAGCAATCAGCCCCAGCATTTT.

The J gene is TRBJ1-2, the V gene TRBV28; D call uncertain. The CDR3 loop spans 16 amino acids. Germline V CDR1 and CDR2: MDHEN, SYDVKM. V lost 3 bases, J lost 4 bases, and 18 bases lay in between. CDR3 in amino acids: CASSLGFGSAPYGYTF. The CDR3 DNA is TGTGCCAGCAGTTTGGGCTTTGGTTCAGCCCCCTATGGCTACACCTTC.

The rearrangement uses TRBV6-5 and TRBJ2-1; 12 bases line up with TRBD1. CDR1 MNHEY and CDR2 SVGAGI come from the germline V gene. Losses at the gene ends were 0 bases for V and 12 bases for J; bases not matched to a gene: 6. The CDR3 is made up of 15 amino acids. The CDR3 reads CASSYSRDRGRGQFF. Here the CDR3 DNA reads TGTGCCAGCAGTTACTCGAGGGACAGGGGGCGAGGGCAGTTCTTC.

The chain is built from TRBV7-9 and TRBJ1-2, with a possible D match to TRBD1 (5 bases). Germline CDR1 SEHNR, CDR2 FQNEAQ (reference sequence). Trimming pared 1 base from V and 5 bases from J, leaving 11 bases between. The CDR3 sequence is 14 residues long. This chain's CDR3 is CASSLGDLLYGYTF. The CDR3 region has the DNA TGTGCCAGCAGCTTAGGGGACTTGTTATATGGCTACACCTTC.

V is TRBV19 and J is TRBJ1-5, with D perhaps matching TRBD1 (6 bases). V was clipped by 6 bases and J by 3 bases, with 12 bases between them. This CDR3 has 14 amino acids. Germline CDR1 is LNHDA and CDR2 is SQIVND (reference sequence). The CDR3 protein is CASSLGQSNQPQHF. As DNA, the CDR3 is TGTGCCAGTAGCCTAGGACAGTCCAATCAGCCCCAGCATTTT.

This clone was seen a handful of times. This chain uses TRBV3-1 (or the pseudogene TRBV3-2) with TRBJ2-2, with a tentative D call TRBD2 (6 bases). Trimming pared 4 bases from V and 0 bases from J, leaving 9 bases between. This CDR3 is built from 15 residues. Germline V gene lookup returns CDR1 LGHDT and CDR2 YNNKEL (reference sequence). The CDR3 DNA sequence: TGTGCCAGCAGCCCCGGGACTCCGAACACCGGGGAGCTGTTTTTT. The encoded protein is CASSPGTPNTGELFF.

This clone was seen many times. The chain joins TRBV28 to TRBJ2-7, with D maybe TRBD1 (5 bases). The CDR3 is 13 residues long. Trimming removed 4 bases at V and 7 bases at J, with 14 bases between. Germline values: CDR1 MDHEN, CDR2 SYDVKM. The CDR3 region has the DNA TGTGCCAGCAGTTCAGGGTTACGGCTAGAGCAGTACTTC. Translation: CASSSGLRLEQYF.